These 27 T cell receptor beta chains were sequenced from one sample in a study of CD8 T cells in ankylosing spondylitis (dated by TCRdb to about 2017). Library preparation employed 5' RACE. This sample was sequenced with an Illumina HiSeq 2500. The raw public reads went through TCRdb reprocessing: fastp at Q25, MiXCR clone calling, in-frame beta chains kept. Rows matching on CDR3 protein sequence are summarized as one entry with the most common DNA and genes. A total of around 250,000 distinct CDR3 sequences appear in this sample, more than 15% of them only once. The leading ten clones occupy over 25% of the sample. Specimen: blood, either unsorted or a sorted T cell fraction (not recorded which). Receptor source: a male donor with ankylosing spondylitis or in good health (not recorded which).

This clonotype was seen a few times. V usage is TRBV15 and J usage is TRBJ2-2, with D perhaps TRBD2 (5 bases). The germline CDR1 and CDR2 sequences are LNHNV and YYDKDF (reference sequence). This CDR3 contains 14 residues. V lost 5 bases and J 4 bases, leaving 11 bases between the germline ends. The CDR3 protein is CATSPSAGTGELFF. Written as DNA, the CDR3 is TGTGCCACCAGCCCGAGCGCGGGCACCGGGGAGCTGTTTTTT.

The chain couples TRBV30 to TRBJ2-7, with unresolved D. This CDR3 has 11 amino acids. Germline CDR1 is GTSNPN and CDR2 is SVGIG (reference sequence). The V end was cut by 2 bases, the J end by 3 bases, with 5 bases between. The CDR3 here is CAWSPSYEQYF. As DNA, the CDR3 is TGTGCCTGGAGTCCGAGCTACGAGCAGTACTTC.

This clonotype was found many times. The V and J genes are TRBV4-2 and TRBJ2-3, with 7 positions matching TRBD2. After removal of 0 bases from V and 0 bases from J, the junction contained 6 bases not matched to a gene. Germline-derived CDR1 and CDR2 are LGHNA and YNFKEQ. This CDR3 region has 17 residues. This chain's CDR3 is CASSQELAARSTDTQYF. The CDR3 nucleotides read TGTGCCAGCAGCCAAGAGCTAGCGGCCCGGAGCACAGATACGCAGTATTTT.

This clonotype came up a few times. The V gene is TRBV4-2, the J gene TRBJ1-3; D not certain. This CDR3 spans 15 amino acids. V was shortened by 0 bases and J by 4 bases, with 10 bases between the two germline ends. From germline, CDR1 is LGHNA and CDR2 YNFKEQ. The CDR3 loop reads CASSQDWAPGNTIYF. The CDR3, as DNA: TGTGCCAGCAGCCAAGATTGGGCTCCCGGAAACACCATATATTTT.

This clonotype showed up many times. The gene calls are TRBV7-9 and TRBJ2-2; TRBD1 matches 9 bases. Germline CDR1 SEHNR, CDR2 FQNEAQ (reference sequence). Losses at the gene ends were 5 bases for V and 6 bases for J; bases not matched to a gene: 7. This CDR3 region has 15 residues. The chain's CDR3 is CASSRGQGVAGELFF. CDR3 bases: TGTGCCAGCAGCCGGGGACAGGGAGTCGCCGGGGAGCTGTTTTTT. Drawing the rest from reference TRBV7-9 and TRBJ2-2, the complete variable domain is DTGVSQNPRHKITKRGQNVTFRCDPISEHNRLYWYRQTLGQGPEFLTYFQNEAQLEKSRLLSDRFSAERPKGSFSTLEIQRTEQGDSAMYLCASSRGQGVAGELFFGEGSRLTVL.

CDR3 nucleotides: TGTGCCAGCAGCTTAGAGCTAAGCTCCTACAATGAGCAGTTCTTC. Translating it yields CASSLELSSYNEQFF. V and J are TRBV11-2 and TRBJ2-1, with D unresolved. V gave up 0 bases and J gave up 0 bases, with 6 bases separating them. Germline V gene sequence: CDR1 SGHAT, CDR2 FQNNGV. The CDR3 is 15 residues long.

This chain links TRBV6-1 with TRBJ2-1; D is undetermined. Trimming shortened V by 10 bases and J by 0 bases, and 13 bases separated the two germline ends. This CDR3 comprises 14 residues. Germline V gives CDR1 MNHNS, CDR2 SASEGT. CDR3 sequence: CATFDGSSYNEQFF. The CDR3 DNA reads TGTGCCACCTTTGACGGTAGCTCCTACAATGAGCAGTTCTTC.

J is TRBJ2-7 and V is TRBV20-1; 12 nucleotides match TRBD2. The CDR3 sequence is 13 residues long. CDR1 is DFQATT, CDR2 SNEGSKA, per germline (reference sequence). The CDR3 sequence is CRATSGRLYEQYF. The CDR3 DNA reads TGCAGGGCGACTAGCGGGAGACTCTACGAGCAGTACTTC.

This clonotype was seen a handful of times. V and J are TRBV27 and TRBJ2-1; 7 bases line up with TRBD2. J gave up 5 bases and V 11 bases, and 3 bases lay outside the gene matches. CDR1 is MNHEY and CDR2 is SMNVEV in the germline V gene (reference sequence). The CDR3 runs to 11 residues. Here the CDR3 DNA reads TGTGCCTCGGGAGGTAACAATGAGCAGTTCTTC. Protein sequence: CASGGNNEQFF.

In its sample, this clonotype was seen many times. This chain connects TRBV24-1 to TRBJ1-1; a weak D match, TRBD1 (6 bases). Germline assignment: CDR1 KGHDR and CDR2 SFDVKD. Trimming cost V 5 bases and J 5 bases, with 17 bases left between them. The length of the CDR3 is 15 residues. CDR3 in DNA: TGTGCCACCAGTGCTGGTCGGGGGCTTGGTACTGAAGCTTTCTTT. This codes for CATSAGRGLGTEAFF.

This clonotype was recorded a few times. The V and J genes are TRBV6-4 and TRBJ2-3; possibly TRBD1 or TRBD2 for D (5 bases each). This CDR3 comprises 14 residues. Germline values: CDR1 MRHNA, CDR2 SNTAGT. The V gene lost 4 bases and the J gene lost 1 base, with 9 bases spanning the gap. CDR3 DNA sequence: TGTGCCAGCAGTGCCCGGGGCGGCACAGATACGCAGTATTTT. Its protein product is CASSARGGTDTQYF.

This clonotype was seen a handful of times. The V call is TRBV12-3 or TRBV12-4, the J call TRBJ2-4; no clear D. Trimming shortened V by 4 bases and J by 6 bases, and 7 bases separated the two germline ends. There are 12 residues in the CDR3. Written as DNA, the CDR3 is TGTGCCAGCAGTTACGGTCGAAACATTCAGTACTTC. It encodes CASSYGRNIQYF.

The chain employs TRBV7-9 and TRBJ2-3; 10 positions agree with TRBD2. Trimming removed 4 bases from V and 4 bases from J; junction bases left unmatched: 5. CDR1 and CDR2 (germline): SEHNR, FQNEAQ (reference sequence). The length of the CDR3 is 15 residues. The CDR3 is CASSWLAGGSDTQYF. In nucleotides, the CDR3 is TGTGCCAGCAGCTGGTTAGCGGGAGGCTCAGATACGCAGTATTTT.

This clonotype was seen many times. V usage is TRBV9 and J usage is TRBJ2-3, with 11 bases identical to TRBD2. This CDR3 contains 18 residues. Germline V CDR1 and CDR2: SGDLS, YYNGEE. The V and J ends lost 3 bases and 0 bases, in that order; junction bases with no gene match: 9. The CDR3 loop reads CASSGTSGSLSSTDTQYF. The CDR3 region has the DNA TGTGCCAGCAGCGGAACTAGCGGGAGCCTGTCTAGCACAGATACGCAGTATTTT.

The chain has TRBV12-3 or TRBV12-4 and TRBJ2-3; D call uncertain. This CDR3 is 12 amino acids long. Trimming shortened V by 7 bases and J by 6 bases, and 11 bases separated the two germline ends. The CDR3: CASTGPPDTQYF. As DNA, the CDR3 is TGTGCCAGCACTGGACCGCCGGATACGCAGTATTTT.

The rearrangement links TRBV4-1 to TRBJ2-7; D is possibly TRBD1 (6 bases). Germline V gene lookup returns CDR1 MGHRA and CDR2 YSYEKL. Trimming removed 2 bases at V and 4 bases at J, with 15 bases between. The CDR3 consists of 15 residues. The CDR3 DNA sequence: TGCGCCAGCAGCCAAAACAGCAGGGGAATATACGAGCAGTACTTC. Amino acid sequence: CASSQNSRGIYEQYF.

V is TRBV6-6 and J is TRBJ2-5; weak D call: TRBD2 (5 bases). The CDR3 runs 12 residues. Looked up from germline, CDR1 is MNHNY and CDR2 is SVGAGI (reference sequence). Trimming took off 7 bases at V and 2 bases at J, with 8 bases between the two ends. As DNA, the CDR3 is TGTGCCAGCACCGGACTGCAAGAGACCCAGTACTTC. It specifies CASTGLQETQYF.

Many counts were recorded for this clonotype. The rearrangement joins TRBV5-1 to TRBJ2-5; 10 bases are a match to TRBD2. V was clipped by 0 bases and J by 4 bases; unmatched bases: 12. The CDR3 is 18 amino acids. Per the germline V gene, CDR1 is SGHRS and CDR2 is YFSETQ. The CDR3 DNA is TGCGCCAGCAGCTTGGGTCTAGCGGGAGCTTTTGGAGGAGAGACCCAGTACTTC. It is translated as CASSLGLAGAFGGETQYF.

This clonotype was observed many times. The chain carries TRBV6-1 and TRBJ2-1; 8 positions agree with TRBD2. V lost 7 bases, J lost 0 bases, and 11 bases stayed unmatched. This CDR3 is built from 17 residues. Germline V lookup: CDR1 MNHNS, CDR2 SASEGT. CDR3 DNA sequence: TGTGCCAGCAACAATCAGAAGCGGGAGAGCTCCTACAATGAGCAGTTCTTC. Translated: CASNNQKRESSYNEQFF.

The rearrangement joins TRBV3-1 to TRBJ2-7, with 10 nucleotides matching TRBD2. V gave up 0 bases and J gave up 3 bases; unmatched junction bases: 11. Germline-derived CDR1 and CDR2 are LGHDT and YNNKEL (reference sequence). This CDR3 is 18 amino acids long. This CDR3 is CASSQDSLAGASFYEQYF. In DNA form, the CDR3 reads TGTGCCAGCAGCCAAGATTCCCTAGCGGGGGCAAGTTTCTACGAGCAGTACTTC.

This clonotype was seen repeatedly, ten times or more. This rearrangement joins TRBV12-3 or TRBV12-4 to TRBJ2-5; D is perhaps TRBD2 (6 bases). The CDR3 is 12 residues long. The ends were cut back, 6 bases at V and 10 bases at J, with 15 bases in the middle. CDR3 nucleotides: TGTGCCAGCAGCTCGGGACTGCGGGACCAGTACTTC. It translates to CASSSGLRDQYF.

This chain connects TRBV4-2 to TRBJ2-5; D is unclear. The CDR3 sequence is 14 residues long. CDR1 and CDR2 from the germline V gene are LGHNA and YNFKEQ. Trimming took off 0 bases at V and 5 bases at J, with 10 bases between the two ends. CDR3 sequence (DNA): TGTGCCAGCAGCCAAGATCTGGGTTTCGAGACCCAGTACTTC. It translates to CASSQDLGFETQYF.

This clonotype was detected many times. This chain joins TRBV9 and TRBJ2-7, with 7 bases identical to TRBD1. The CDR3 contains 15 residues. Per germline, CDR1 SGDLS and CDR2 YYNGEE. V dropped 4 bases and J dropped 5; count of bases not matched to a gene: 12. CDR3 in amino acids: CASSLRQGDVHEQYF. DNA of the CDR3: TGTGCCAGCAGCTTACGGCAGGGGGATGTCCACGAGCAGTACTTC.

This clonotype was detected a few times. The chain's CDR3 is CASSQDLLVGEQYF. The DNA of the CDR3 is TGTGCCAGCAGCCAAGATTTACTAGTAGGCGAGCAGTACTTC. The J gene is TRBJ2-7, the V gene TRBV4-2, with TRBD2 as a possible D gene (5 bases). The CDR3 length is 14 residues. Trimming stripped 0 bases from V and 6 bases from J, with 12 bases between. The V gene's germline CDR1 is LGHNA and CDR2 YNFKEQ.

This chain joins TRBV27 and TRBJ2-1; 10 positions agree with TRBD2. The CDR3 is 16 residues long. After removal of 0 bases from V and 5 bases from J, the junction contained 4 bases not matched to a gene. Germline CDR1 reads MNHEY; CDR2 reads SMNVEV (reference sequence). The CDR3 region has the DNA TGTGCCAGCAGTTTATCAACTAGCGGGGCGAACAATGAGCAGTTCTTC. This translates into CASSLSTSGANNEQFF.

The rearrangement uses TRBV7-8 and TRBJ2-1, with 10 bases aligning to TRBD2. This CDR3 region has 18 residues. Looked up from germline, CDR1 is SGHVS and CDR2 is FQNEAQ. V shed 1 base, J shed 9 bases, and the junction held 15 bases outside the gene matches. The CDR3 loop reads CASSLDVGSGRALTEQFF. The CDR3 coding sequence is TGTGCCAGCAGCTTAGATGTTGGAAGCGGGAGGGCCTTGACTGAGCAGTTCTTC.

This clonotype has a count of ten or more. The CDR3 is CASSATGESAGNTIYF. The CDR3 nucleotides are TGCGCCAGCAGCGCCACAGGGGAATCCGCTGGAAACACCATATATTTT. V is TRBV5-1 and J is TRBJ1-3; 7 positions match TRBD1. Germline CDR1 SGHRS, CDR2 YFSETQ. The length of the CDR3 is 16 residues. V shed 4 bases and J 2 bases; nucleotides not matched to a gene: 9.